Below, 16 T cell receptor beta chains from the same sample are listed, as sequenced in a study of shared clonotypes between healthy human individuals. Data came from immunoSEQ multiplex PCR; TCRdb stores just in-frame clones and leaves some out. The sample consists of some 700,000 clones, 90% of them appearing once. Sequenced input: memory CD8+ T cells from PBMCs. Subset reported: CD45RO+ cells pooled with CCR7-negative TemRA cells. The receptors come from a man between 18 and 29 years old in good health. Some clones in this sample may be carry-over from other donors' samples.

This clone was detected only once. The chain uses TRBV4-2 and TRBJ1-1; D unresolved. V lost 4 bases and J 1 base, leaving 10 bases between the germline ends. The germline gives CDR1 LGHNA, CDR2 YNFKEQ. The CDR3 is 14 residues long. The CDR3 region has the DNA TGTGCCAGCAGCCTGGGCAGAGGGAACACTGAAGCTTTCTTT. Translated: CASSLGRGNTEAFF.

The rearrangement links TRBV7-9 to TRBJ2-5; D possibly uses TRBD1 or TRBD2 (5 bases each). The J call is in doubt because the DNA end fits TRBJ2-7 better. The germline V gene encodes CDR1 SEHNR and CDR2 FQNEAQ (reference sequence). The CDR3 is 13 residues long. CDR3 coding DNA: TGTGCCAGCAGCGAGGGGACGTCCTACGAGCAGTACTTC. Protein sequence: CASSEGTSYEQYF.

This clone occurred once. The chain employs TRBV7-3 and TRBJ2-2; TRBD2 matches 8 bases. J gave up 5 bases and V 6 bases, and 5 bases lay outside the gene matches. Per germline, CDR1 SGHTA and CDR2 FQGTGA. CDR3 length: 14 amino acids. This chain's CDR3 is CASRDSGTTGELFF. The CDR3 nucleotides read TGTGCCAGCAGAGATAGCGGGACGACCGGGGAGCTGTTTTTT.

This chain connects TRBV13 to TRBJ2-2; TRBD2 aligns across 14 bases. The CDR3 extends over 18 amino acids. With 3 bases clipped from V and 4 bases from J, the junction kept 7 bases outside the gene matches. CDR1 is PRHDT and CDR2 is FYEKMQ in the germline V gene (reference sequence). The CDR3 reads CASSFPGLAGEITGELFF. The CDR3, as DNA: TGTGCCAGCAGCTTCCCGGGACTAGCGGGAGAGATCACCGGGGAGCTGTTTTTT.

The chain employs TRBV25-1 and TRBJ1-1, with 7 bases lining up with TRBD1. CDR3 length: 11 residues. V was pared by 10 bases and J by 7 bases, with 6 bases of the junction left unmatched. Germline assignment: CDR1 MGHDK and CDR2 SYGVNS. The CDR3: CATGTAIEAFF. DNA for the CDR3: TGTGCCACCGGGACAGCCATTGAAGCTTTCTTT.

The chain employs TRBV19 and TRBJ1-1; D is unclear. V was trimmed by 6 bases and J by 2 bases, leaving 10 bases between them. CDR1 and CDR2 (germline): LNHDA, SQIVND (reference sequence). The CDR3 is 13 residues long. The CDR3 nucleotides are TGTGCCAGTAGCTTTCTTAGAAACACTGAAGCTTTCTTT. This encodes CASSFLRNTEAFF.

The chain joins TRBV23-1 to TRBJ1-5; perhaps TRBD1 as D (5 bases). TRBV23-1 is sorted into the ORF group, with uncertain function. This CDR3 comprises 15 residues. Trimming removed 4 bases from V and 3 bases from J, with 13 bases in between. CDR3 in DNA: TGCGCCAGCAGTCGATTACAGGCCTTCAATCAGCCCCAGCATTTT. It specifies CASSRLQAFNQPQHF.

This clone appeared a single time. CDR3 in amino acids: CASSEAPGAHYEQYF. The CDR3 DNA reads TGTGCCAGCAGTGAAGCGCCTGGGGCCCACTACGAGCAGTACTTC. This rearrangement joins TRBV2 to TRBJ2-7, with D possibly matching TRBD1 (5 bases). Trimming cost V 0 bases and J 3 bases, with 12 bases left between them. The length of the CDR3 is 15 residues. Germline V lookup: CDR1 SNHLY, CDR2 FYNNEI.

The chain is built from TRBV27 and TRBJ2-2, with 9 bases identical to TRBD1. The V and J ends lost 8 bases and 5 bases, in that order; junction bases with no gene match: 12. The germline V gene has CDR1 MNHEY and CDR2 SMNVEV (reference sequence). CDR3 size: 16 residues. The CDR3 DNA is TGTGCCAGCTTTGGTACAGGGGGCTTATTTACCGGGGAGCTGTTTTTT. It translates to CASFGTGGLFTGELFF.

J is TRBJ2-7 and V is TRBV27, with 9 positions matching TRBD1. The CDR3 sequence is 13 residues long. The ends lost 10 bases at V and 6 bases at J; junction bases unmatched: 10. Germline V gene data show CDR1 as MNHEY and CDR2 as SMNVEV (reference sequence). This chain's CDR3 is CATRDREGAEQYF. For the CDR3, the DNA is TGTGCCACAAGGGACAGGGAGGGAGCCGAGCAGTACTTC.

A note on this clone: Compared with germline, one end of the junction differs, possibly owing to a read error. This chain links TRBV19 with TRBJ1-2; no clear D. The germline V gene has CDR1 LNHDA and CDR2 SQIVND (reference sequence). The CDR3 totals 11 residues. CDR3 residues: CASSMSWEEVF. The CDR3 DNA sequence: TGTGCCAGTAGTATGAGTTGGGAAGAAGTTTTC.

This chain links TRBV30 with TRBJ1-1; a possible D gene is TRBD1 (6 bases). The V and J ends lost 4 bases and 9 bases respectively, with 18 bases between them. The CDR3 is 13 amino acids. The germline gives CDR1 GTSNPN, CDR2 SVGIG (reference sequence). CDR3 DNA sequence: TGTGCCTGGACAGTTTCGGGGGCAGGGAAAGCTTTCTTT. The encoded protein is CAWTVSGAGKAFF.

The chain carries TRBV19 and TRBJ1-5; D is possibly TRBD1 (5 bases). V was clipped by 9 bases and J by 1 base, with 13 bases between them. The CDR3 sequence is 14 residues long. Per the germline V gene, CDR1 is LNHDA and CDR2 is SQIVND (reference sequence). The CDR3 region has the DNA TGTGCCAGCCCCAGGGAGTTGAGCAATCAGCCCCAGCATTTT. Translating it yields CASPRELSNQPQHF.

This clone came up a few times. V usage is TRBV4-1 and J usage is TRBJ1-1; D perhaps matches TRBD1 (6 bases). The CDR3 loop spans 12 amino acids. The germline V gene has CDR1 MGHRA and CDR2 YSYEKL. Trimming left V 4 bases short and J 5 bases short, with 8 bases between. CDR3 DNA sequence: TGCGCCAGCAGCCGAGGGGGAACTGAAGCTTTCTTT. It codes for CASSRGGTEAFF.

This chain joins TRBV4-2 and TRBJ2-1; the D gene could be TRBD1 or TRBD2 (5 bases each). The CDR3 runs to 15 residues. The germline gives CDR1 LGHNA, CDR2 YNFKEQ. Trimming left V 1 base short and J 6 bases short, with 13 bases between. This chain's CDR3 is CASSQVARGVNEQFF. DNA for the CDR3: TGTGCCAGCAGCCAAGTGGCCCGAGGGGTCAATGAGCAGTTCTTC.

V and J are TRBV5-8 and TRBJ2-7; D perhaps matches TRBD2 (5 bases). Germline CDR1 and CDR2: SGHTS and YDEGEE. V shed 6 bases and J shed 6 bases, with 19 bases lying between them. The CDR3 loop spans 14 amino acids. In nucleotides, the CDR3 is TGTGCCAGCACCCTTTCGGGGTACGGAAGCGAGCAGTACTTC. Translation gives CASTLSGYGSEQYF.